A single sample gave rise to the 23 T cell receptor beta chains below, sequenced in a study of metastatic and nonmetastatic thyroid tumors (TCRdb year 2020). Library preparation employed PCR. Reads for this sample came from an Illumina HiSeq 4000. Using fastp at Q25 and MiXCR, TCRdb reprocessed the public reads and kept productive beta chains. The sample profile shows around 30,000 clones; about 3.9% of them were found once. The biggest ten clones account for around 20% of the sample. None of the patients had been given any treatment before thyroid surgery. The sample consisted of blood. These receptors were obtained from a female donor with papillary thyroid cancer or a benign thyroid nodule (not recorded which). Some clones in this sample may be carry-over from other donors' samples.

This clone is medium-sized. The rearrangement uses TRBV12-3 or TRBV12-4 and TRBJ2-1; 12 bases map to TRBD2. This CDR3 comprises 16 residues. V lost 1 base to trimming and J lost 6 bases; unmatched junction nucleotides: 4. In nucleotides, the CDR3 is TGTGCCAGCAGTTTAGGACTAGCGGGAGTGGGCAATGAGCAGTTCTTC. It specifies CASSLGLAGVGNEQFF.

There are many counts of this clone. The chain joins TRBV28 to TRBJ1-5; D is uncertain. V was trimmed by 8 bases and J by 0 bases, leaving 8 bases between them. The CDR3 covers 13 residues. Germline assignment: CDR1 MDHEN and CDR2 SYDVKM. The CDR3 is CASSGNSNQPQHF. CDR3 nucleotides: TGTGCCAGCTCCGGGAATAGCAATCAGCCCCAGCATTTT.

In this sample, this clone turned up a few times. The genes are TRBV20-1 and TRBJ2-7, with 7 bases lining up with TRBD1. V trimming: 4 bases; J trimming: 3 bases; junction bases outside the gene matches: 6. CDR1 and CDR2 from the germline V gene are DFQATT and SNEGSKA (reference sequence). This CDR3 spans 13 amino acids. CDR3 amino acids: CSAIEGQNYEQYF. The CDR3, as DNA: TGCAGTGCTATCGAGGGACAGAACTACGAGCAGTACTTC.

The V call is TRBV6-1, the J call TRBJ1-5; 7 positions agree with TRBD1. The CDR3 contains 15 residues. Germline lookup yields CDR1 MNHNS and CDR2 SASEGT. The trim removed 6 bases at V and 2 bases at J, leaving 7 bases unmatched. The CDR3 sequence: CASRMTGSGNQPQHF. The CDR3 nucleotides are TGTGCCAGCAGAATGACAGGGTCGGGCAATCAGCCCCAGCATTTT.

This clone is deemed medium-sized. CDR3 amino acids: CASSYGRAAYNEQFF. In nucleotides, the CDR3 is TGTGCCAGCAGTTACGGTAGGGCCGCCTACAATGAGCAGTTCTTC. The V and J genes are TRBV6-1 and TRBJ2-1, with no clear D. This CDR3 comprises 15 residues. CDR1 is MNHNS and CDR2 is SASEGT in the germline V gene. The ends were cut back, 5 bases at V and 2 bases at J, with 13 bases in the middle.

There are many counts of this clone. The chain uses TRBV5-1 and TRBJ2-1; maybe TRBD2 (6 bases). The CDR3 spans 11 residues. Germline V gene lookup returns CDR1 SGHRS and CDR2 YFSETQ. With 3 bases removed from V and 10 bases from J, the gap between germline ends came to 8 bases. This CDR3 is CASSSGVEQFF. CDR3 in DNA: TGCGCCAGCAGCTCGGGGGTAGAGCAGTTCTTC.

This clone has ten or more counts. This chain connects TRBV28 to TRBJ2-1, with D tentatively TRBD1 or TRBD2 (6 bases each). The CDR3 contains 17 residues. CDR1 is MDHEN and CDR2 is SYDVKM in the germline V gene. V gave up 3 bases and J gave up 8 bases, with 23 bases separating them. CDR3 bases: TGTGCCAGCAGTTTTTCTTTCTCGGGGGCCGCCTTGGATGAGCAGTTCTTC. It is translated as CASSFSFSGAALDEQFF. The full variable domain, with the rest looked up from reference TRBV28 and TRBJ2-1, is DVKVTQSSRYLVKRTGEKVFLECVQDMDHENMFWYRQDPGLGLRLIYFSYDVKMKEKGDIPEGYSVSREKKERFSLILESASTNQTSMYLCASSFSFSGAALDEQFFGPGTRLTVL.

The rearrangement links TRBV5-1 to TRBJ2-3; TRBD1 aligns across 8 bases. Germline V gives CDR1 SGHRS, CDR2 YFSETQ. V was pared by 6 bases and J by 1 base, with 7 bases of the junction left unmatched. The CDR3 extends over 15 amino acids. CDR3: CASIVGGQGTDTQYF. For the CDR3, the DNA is TGCGCCAGCATCGTGGGGGGACAGGGCACAGATACGCAGTATTTT.

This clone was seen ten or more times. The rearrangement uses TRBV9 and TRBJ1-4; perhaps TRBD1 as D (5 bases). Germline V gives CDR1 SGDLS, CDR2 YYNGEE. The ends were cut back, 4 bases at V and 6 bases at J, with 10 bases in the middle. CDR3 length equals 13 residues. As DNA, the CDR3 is TGTGCCAGCAGCCCGGGGGGTCATGAAAAACTGTTTTTT. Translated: CASSPGGHEKLFF. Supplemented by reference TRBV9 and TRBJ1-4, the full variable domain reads DSGVTQTPKHLITATGQRVTLRCSPRSGDLSVYWYQQSLDQGLQFLIQYYNGEERAKGNILERFSAQQFPDLHSELNLSSLELGDSALYFCASSPGGHEKLFFGSGTQLSVL.

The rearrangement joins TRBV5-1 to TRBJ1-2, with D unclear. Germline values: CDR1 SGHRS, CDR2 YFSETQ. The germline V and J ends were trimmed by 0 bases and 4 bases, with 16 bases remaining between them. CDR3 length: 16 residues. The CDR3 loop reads CASSLEPLGSGYGYTF. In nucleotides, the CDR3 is TGCGCCAGCAGCTTGGAGCCCCTGGGTAGCGGCTATGGCTACACCTTC.

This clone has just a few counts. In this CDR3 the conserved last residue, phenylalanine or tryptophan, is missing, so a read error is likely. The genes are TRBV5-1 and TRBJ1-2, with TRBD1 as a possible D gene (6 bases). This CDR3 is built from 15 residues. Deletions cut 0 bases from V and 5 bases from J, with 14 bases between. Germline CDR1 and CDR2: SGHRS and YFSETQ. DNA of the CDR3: TGCGCCAGCAGCTTGGACAGGGTTTCCTCGTATGGCTACACCGTC. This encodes CASSLDRVSSYGYTV.

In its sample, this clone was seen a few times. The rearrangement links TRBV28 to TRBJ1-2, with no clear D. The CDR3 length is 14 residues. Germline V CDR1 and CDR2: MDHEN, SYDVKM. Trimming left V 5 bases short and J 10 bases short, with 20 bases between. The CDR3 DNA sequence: TGTGCCAGCAGTAAACTGGATCTGGACCAGAACTACACCTTC. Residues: CASSKLDLDQNYTF.

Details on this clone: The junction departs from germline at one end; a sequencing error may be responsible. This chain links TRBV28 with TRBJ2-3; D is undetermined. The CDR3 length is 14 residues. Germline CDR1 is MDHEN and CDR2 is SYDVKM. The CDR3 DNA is TGTGCCAGCAGTTTACACCTCGGCACCGATACGCAGTATTTT. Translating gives CASSLHLGTDTQYF. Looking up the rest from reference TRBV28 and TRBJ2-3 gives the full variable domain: DVKVTQSSRYLVKRTGEKVFLECVQDMDHENMFWYRQDPGLGLRLIYFSYDVKMKEKGDIPEGYSVSREKKERFSLILESASTNQTSMYLCASSLHLGTDTQYFGPGTRLTVL.

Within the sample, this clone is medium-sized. CDR3 nucleotide sequence: TGTGCCAGCAGTGAAGACAGGGTAGTCTACGAGCAGTACTTC. It specifies CASSEDRVVYEQYF. This chain joins TRBV12-3 or TRBV12-4 and TRBJ2-7, with TRBD1 matching 7 bases. V shed 5 bases and J 3 bases; nucleotides not matched to a gene: 7. This CDR3 is built from 14 residues.

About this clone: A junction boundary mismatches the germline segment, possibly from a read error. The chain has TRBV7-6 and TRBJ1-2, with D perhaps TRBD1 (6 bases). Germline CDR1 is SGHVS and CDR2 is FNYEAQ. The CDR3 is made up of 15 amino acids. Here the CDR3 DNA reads TGTGCCGGCAGCTTAGGTACGGGGGCCCAGGATGGCTACACCTTC. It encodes CAGSLGTGAQDGYTF.

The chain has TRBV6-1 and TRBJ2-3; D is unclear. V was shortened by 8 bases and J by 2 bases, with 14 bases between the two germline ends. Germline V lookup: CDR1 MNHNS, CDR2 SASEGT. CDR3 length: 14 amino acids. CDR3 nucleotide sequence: TGTGCCAGCTCCTCTCCGGATATCACAGATACGCAGTATTTT. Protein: CASSSPDITDTQYF.

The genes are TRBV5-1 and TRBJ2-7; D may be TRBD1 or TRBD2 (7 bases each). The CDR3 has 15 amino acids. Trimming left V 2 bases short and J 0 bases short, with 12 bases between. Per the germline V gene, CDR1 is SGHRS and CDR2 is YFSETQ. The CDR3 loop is CASSLSGGGSYEQYF. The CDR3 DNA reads TGCGCCAGCAGCTTATCAGGGGGGGGCTCCTACGAGCAGTACTTC.

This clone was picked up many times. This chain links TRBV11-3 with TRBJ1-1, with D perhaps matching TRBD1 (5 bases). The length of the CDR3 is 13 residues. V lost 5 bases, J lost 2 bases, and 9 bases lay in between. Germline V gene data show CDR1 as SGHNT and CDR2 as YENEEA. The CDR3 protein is CASSQDINTEAFF. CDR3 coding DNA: TGTGCCAGCAGCCAGGACATTAACACTGAAGCTTTCTTT.

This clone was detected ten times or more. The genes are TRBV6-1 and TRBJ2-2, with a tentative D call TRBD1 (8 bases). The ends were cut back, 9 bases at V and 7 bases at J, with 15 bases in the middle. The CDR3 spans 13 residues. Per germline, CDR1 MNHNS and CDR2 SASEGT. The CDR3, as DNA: TGTGCCAGTCGAACAGGGGGGGGCGGGGAGCTGTTTTTT. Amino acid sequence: CASRTGGGGELFF.

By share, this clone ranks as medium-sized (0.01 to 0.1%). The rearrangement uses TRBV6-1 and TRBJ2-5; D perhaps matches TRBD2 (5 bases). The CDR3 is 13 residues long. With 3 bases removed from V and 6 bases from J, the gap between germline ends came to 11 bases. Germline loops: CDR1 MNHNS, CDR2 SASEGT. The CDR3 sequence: CASSDRGLKTQYF. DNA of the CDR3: TGTGCCAGCAGTGATCGGGGTTTGAAGACCCAGTACTTC.

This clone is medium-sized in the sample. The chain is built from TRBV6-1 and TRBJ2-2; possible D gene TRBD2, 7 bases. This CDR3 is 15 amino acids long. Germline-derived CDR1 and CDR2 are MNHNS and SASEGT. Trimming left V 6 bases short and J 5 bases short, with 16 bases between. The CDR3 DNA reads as TGTGCCAGCAGAGGGGGGGGGGGTTGGACCGGGGAGCTGTTTTTT. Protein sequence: CASRGGGGWTGELFF.

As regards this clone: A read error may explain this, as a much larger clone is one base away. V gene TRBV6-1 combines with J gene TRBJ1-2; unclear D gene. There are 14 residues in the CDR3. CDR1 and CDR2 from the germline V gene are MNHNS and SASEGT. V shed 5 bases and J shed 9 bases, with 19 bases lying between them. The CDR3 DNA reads TGTGCCAGCAGTTTCGTCACTCCGAGGGATAGCTACACCTTC. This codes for CASSFVTPRDSYTF.

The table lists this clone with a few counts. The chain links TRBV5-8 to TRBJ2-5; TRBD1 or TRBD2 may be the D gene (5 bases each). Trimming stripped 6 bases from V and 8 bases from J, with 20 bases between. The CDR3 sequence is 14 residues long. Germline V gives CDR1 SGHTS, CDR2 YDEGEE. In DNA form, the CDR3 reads TGTGCCAGCACCCATTGGGCCCGGTGGGACACCCAGTACTTC. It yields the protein CASTHWARWDTQYF.